The present TCR beta chain was sequenced within a study of Graves' ophthalmopathy and Graves' hyperthyroidism. Study conclusions and caveats: Most expanded clonotypes from thyroid (those above 0.001 frequency) were also found in blood. Sensitivity of approximately 90% and specificity of less than 82% were achieved when a 13-signature model separated ophthalmopathy from stable hyperthyroidism.

The hyperthyroidism patients had a new diagnosis of under 2 months' duration and were aged 18 to 65. Diagnosis was based on clinical symptoms, serum thyroxine, TRAb, thyroid ultrasound and orbital computed tomography. There are 13 residues in the CDR3. V lost 5 bases to trimming and J lost 8 bases, with 10 bases between them. CDR1 and CDR2 from the germline V gene are MGHDK and SYGVNS. The study amplified TCR beta CDR3 regions using RNA transcripts. First-round RT-PCR employed HTBI primers, with a second-round multiplex PCR after it. TCRdb redid the calling of the multiplex PCR reads with MiXCR, one entry per CDR3 protein. The data contain over a million distinct CDR3 sequences, less than 45% of them singletons. The table lists this clonotype with many counts. Its antigen is not known.

The chain uses TRBV25-1 and TRBJ2-6, with a possible D match to TRBD1 (6 bases). Sample: peripheral blood or thyroid tissue (not recorded which). This TCR derives from an adult man with Graves' hyperthyroidism. The CDR3 is CASSTQGTNVLTF. As DNA, the CDR3 is TGTGCCAGCAGTACACAGGGTACCAACGTCCTGACTTTC.